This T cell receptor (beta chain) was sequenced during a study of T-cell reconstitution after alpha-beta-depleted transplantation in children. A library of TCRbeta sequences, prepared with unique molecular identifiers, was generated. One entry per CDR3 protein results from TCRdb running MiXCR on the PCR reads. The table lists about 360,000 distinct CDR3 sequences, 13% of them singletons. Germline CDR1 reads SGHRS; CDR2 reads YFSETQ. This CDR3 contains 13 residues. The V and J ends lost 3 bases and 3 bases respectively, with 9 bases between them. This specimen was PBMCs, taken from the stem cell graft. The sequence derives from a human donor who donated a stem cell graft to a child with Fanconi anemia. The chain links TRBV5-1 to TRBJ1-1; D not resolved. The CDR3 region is CASSWTADTEAFF. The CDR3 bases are TGCGCCAGCAGCTGGACCGCAGACACTGAAGCTTTCTTT.